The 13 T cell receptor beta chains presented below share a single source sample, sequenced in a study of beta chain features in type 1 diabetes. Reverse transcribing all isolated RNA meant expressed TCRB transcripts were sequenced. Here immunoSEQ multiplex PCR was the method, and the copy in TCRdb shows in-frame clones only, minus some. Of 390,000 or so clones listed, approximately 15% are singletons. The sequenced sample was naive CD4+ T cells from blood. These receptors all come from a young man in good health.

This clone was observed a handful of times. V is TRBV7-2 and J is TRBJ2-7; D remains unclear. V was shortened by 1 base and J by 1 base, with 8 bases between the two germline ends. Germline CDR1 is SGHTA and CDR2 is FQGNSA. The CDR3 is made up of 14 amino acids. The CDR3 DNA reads TGTGCCAGCAGCTTAGAGGTCAGTTCCTACGAGCAGTACTTC. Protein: CASSLEVSSYEQYF.

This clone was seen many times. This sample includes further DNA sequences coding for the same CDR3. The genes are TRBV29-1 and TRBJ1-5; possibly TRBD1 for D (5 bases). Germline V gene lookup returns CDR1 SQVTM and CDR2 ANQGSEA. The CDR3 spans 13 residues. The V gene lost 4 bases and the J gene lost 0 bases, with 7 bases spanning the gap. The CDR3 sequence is CSVAGHSNQPQHF. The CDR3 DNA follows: TGCAGCGTTGCGGGGCATAGCAATCAGCCCCAGCATTTT.

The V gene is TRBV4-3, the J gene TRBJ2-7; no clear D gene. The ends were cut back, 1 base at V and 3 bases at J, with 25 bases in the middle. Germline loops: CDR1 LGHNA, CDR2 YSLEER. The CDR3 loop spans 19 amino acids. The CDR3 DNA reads TGCGCCAGCAGCCAAGGGTTATCTTTTGGACGGAAAAAGAACTACGAGCAGTACTTC. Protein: CASSQGLSFGRKKNYEQYF.

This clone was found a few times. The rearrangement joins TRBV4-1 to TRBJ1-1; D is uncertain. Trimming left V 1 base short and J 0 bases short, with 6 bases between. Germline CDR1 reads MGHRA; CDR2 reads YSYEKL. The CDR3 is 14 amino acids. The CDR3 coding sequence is TGCGCCAGCAGCCAAGTAGAGGTGAACACTGAAGCTTTCTTT. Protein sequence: CASSQVEVNTEAFF.

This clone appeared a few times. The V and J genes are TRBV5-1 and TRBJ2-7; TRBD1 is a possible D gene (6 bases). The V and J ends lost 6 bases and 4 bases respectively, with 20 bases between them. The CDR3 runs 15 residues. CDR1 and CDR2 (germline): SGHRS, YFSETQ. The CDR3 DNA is TGCGCCAGCACCCTGGGGGACACCAGGAAATACGAGCAGTACTTC. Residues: CASTLGDTRKYEQYF.

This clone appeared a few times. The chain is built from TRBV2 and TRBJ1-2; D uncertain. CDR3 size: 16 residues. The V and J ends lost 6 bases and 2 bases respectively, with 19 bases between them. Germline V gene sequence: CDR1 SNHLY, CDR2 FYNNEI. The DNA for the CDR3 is TGTGCCAGCAGGGTGGGTATAGAGGATACAAACTATGGCTACACCTTC. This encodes CASRVGIEDTNYGYTF.

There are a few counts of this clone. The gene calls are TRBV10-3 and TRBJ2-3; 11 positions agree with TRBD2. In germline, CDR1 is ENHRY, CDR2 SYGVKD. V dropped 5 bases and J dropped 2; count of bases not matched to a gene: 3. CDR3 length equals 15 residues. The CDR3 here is CAISPGLAVTDTQYF. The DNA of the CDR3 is TGTGCCATCAGTCCGGGACTAGCGGTCACAGATACGCAGTATTTT.

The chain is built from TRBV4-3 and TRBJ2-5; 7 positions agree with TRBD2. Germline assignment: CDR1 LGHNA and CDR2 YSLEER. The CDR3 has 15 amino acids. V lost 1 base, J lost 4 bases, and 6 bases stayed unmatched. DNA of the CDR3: TGCGCCAGCAGCCAAGCTCACGGGAGGTCAGAGACCCAGTACTTC. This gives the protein CASSQAHGRSETQYF.

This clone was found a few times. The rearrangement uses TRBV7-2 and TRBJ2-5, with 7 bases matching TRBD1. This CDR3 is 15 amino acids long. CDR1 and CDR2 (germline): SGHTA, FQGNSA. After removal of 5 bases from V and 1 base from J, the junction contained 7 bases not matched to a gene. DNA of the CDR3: TGTGCCAGCAGCACGACCGGGACAGCCCAAGAGACCCAGTACTTC. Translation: CASSTTGTAQETQYF.

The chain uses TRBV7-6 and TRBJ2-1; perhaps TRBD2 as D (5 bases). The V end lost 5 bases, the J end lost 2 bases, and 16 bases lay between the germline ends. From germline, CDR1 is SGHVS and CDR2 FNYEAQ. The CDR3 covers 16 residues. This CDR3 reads CASSLKRSGTYNEQFF. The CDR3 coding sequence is TGTGCCAGCAGCCTAAAAAGGTCGGGAACCTACAATGAGCAGTTCTTC.

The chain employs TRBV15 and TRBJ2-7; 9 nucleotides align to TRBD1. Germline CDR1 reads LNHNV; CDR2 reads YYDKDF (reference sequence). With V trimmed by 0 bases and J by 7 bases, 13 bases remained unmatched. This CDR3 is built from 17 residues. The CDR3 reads CATSRDTPGQGVIEQYF. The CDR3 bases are TGTGCCACCAGCAGAGATACACCGGGACAGGGAGTCATAGAGCAGTACTTC.

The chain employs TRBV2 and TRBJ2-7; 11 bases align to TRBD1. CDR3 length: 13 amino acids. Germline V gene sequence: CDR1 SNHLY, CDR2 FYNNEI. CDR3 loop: CASTIGQGAGPHV. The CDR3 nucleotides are TGTGCCAGCACCATCGGACAGGGGGCGGGCCCACACGTC.

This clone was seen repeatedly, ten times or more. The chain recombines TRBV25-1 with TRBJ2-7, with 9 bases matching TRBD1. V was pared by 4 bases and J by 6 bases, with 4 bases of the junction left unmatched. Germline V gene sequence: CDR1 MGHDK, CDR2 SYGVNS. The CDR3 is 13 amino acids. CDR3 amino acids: CASSATGGAEQYV. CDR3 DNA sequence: TGTGCCAGCAGTGCTACAGGGGGCGCCGAGCAGTACGTC.